This TCR beta chain was sequenced in a study of blood T cell repertoires in COVID-19. Overall study: Samples came from the United States, Italy and Spain, spanning acute and convalescent COVID-19. Sources were T cells, B-cell-depleted T cells, or PBMCs; the material itself was cDNA or gDNA.

The CDR3 is made up of 15 amino acids. The trim removed 0 bases at V and 6 bases at J, leaving 7 bases unmatched. Germline V gives CDR1 LGHDT, CDR2 YNNKEL (reference sequence). Study processing details: It was from reference gene primer amplification that nucleated cell counts were estimated. Data came from immunoSEQ multiplex PCR; TCRdb stores just in-frame clones and leaves some out. V and J calls and clone size are as listed in that table; D and trimming were resolved from the DNA. Of about 520,000 clones listed, 80% to 90% were seen once; the top ten hold approximately 3%. The chain recombines TRBV3-1 (or the pseudogene TRBV3-2) with TRBJ2-7; TRBD2 matches at 8 bases. The sample comprised peripheral blood. The clonotype originates from a human donor in a cohort sampled during active COVID-19. The CDR3 loop is CASSQDLAGPLEQYF. Here the CDR3 DNA reads TGTGCCAGCAGCCAAGATTTAGCGGGACCCCTCGAGCAGTACTTC.